The table lists the clone carrying this T cell receptor (beta chain) with a few counts. The target antigen is unknown. The CDR3 spans 13 residues. Per the germline V gene, CDR1 is MDHEN and CDR2 is SYDVKM. Trimming removed 5 bases from V and 6 bases from J, with 11 bases in between. These data originate in a study of identical twins. General study points: Within monozygotic twins, out-of-frame TCR alpha sharing was underestimated by the models. For cord blood, abundant beta clonotypes had fewer insertions, unlike memory repertoires, which showed none.

TCRdb ran MiXCR on the 5' RACE reads and lists one entry per CDR3 protein. This sample has approximately 500,000 distinct CDR3 sequences, with around 15% found just once. This sample was also put to use in a study of yellow fever vaccine responses in identical twins. That work contributes: A vaccine T cell response that seemed partly convergent and partly personalized was reported in twins.

This clonotype originated in a woman between 18 and 30 years old in good health. The genes are TRBV28 and TRBJ1-5, with a weak D call TRBD1 (5 bases). The sample taken for sequencing was CD4+ T cells sorted from blood. The CDR3 DNA is TGTGCCAGCAGTCCCCTTCAGGGTCAGCCCCAGCATTTT. Protein: CASSPLQGQPQHF.